The entry below gives a single T cell receptor beta chain sequence along with its context. Its antigen specificity is not known. The record has no base qualities; no much larger clone is one base away. To estimate absolute template abundance from read counts, synthetic TCR analog templates were spiked into each PCR. Using the immunoSEQ assay, TCRbeta CDR3 regions were amplified from genomic DNA with bias-controlled V and J gene primers. Rearranged TCRbeta segments were sequenced at approximately 20X coverage. On the authors' methods: Clustering was used to correct sequencing errors, and CDR3s were annotated against IMGT so that V, D and J genes could be assigned. Downstream analyses used only productive TCRbeta rearrangements, leaving out any out-of-frame or stop-codon sequences. Clonality was calculated as one minus the Shannon entropy normalized by the log of the number of unique productive sequences. Clones differing between time points or between blood and tumor were identified using Fisher's exact test with Benjamini-Hochberg correction, with an adjusted p below 0.01 applied as the threshold. In TCRdb, the immuneACCESS table is reduced to in-frame sequences with V and J assigned. These tables do not hold every clone; where another copy was compared, an unresolved V gene accounts for under half, and the others remain unexplained. That table furnishes V, J and clone size, whereas the DNA furnished D and trimming. The table for this sample lists about 120,000 clones; roughly 90% of them were counted only once. The top ten clones comprise over 1.5% of the sample.

The data were taken from a study of PD-L1 blockade in urothelial cancer (dated by TCRdb to the late 2010s). In the study overall: Every patient began therapy in about 2014 and was given atezolizumab 1,200 mg intravenously every 3 weeks. About 90% of the roughly 29 patients were males with bladder-origin urothelial cancer, and about 65% of the roughly 30 reported a prior smoking history. An ECOG performance status of 0 or 1 was recorded for the patients, and 0 to 3 prior chemotherapy regimens had been received by the patients. Blood samples were analyzed at 3 weeks after treatment start (second dose) and at 6 weeks after treatment start. Blood samples gave median yields of about 150,000 T cells and 82,636 unique TCRs, along with a median clonality of roughly 0.08. Somatic, immune and clinical correlates of response to PD-L1 blockade with atezolizumab in urothelial cancer were the focus of an exploratory multi-omic analysis. Pretreatment tumor samples and matched peripheral blood, collected serially before and after atezolizumab treatment, underwent TCR sequencing. Durable clinical benefit was defined as a progression-free survival longer than 6 months, and TCR features were additionally tested against progression-free survival and overall survival. Whole exome sequencing and RNA sequencing of pretreatment tumors were performed alongside TCR sequencing in the same patients. Under ten patients reached durable clinical benefit, while 20 or so patients did not. Pretreatment blood TCR-seq was available for nearly 30 patients, at least one posttreatment blood collection was obtained for around 25 patients, and tumor TCR-seq was available for around 25 patients.

CDR1 KGHSH and CDR2 LQKENI are derived from the germline V gene. The CDR3 holds 17 amino acids from the cysteine to the phenylalanine. Only the CDR3 region is kept as DNA, spanning 51 bases read in frame from base 1. Trimming leaves V shorter by 1 base and J shorter by 0 bases, with the junction holding 6 bases beyond the gene matches. The research as a whole found: Improved progression-free and overall survival was associated with having pretreatment peripheral blood TCR clonality below the median. Because the sample size was small (n of about 29) and many exploratory analyses were performed, the results are intended to be hypothesis-generating. Patients with durable benefit showed greater expansion of tumor-associated TCR clones in peripheral blood 3 weeks after starting treatment (n ≈ 21, p = 0.022).

The time point label corresponds to: peripheral blood 6 weeks after treatment start. A cohort of about 30 patients with locally advanced or metastatic urothelial carcinoma, treated at Memorial Sloan Kettering on a trial protocol, was included. Peripheral blood mononuclear cells were collected from each patient pretreatment and during treatment, giving between 1 and 8 total time points per patient. The Qiagen DNeasy Blood extraction kit was used to purify genomic DNA from total PBMCs and tumor samples. PBMCs were collected pretreatment and during treatment, and were isolated and stored as previously described.

Recombination joined TRBV18 with TRBJ2-3, with 8 bases aligning to TRBD2. Material: PBMCs, obtained around atezolizumab (anti-PD-L1) treatment. This clonotype was sampled from a man aged 55 to 70 with urothelial cancer. The base sequence is TGTGCCAGCTCACCACGGGGACTAGGGGGGAGCACAGATACGCAGTATTTT. Its protein reads: CASSPRGLGGSTDTQYF.